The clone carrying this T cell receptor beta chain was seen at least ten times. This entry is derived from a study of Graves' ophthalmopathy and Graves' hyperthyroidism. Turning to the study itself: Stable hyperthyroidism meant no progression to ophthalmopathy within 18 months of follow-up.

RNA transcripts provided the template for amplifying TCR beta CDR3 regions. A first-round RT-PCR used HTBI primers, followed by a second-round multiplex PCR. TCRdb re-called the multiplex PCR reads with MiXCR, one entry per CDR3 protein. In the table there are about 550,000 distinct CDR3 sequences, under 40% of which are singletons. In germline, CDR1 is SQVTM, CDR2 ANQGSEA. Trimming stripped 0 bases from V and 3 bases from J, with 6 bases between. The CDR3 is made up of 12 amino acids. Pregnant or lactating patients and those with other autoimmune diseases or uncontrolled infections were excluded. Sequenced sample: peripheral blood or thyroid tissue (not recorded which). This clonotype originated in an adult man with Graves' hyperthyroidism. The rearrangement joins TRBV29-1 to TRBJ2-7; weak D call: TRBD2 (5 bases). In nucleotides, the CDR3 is TGCAGCGTTGAAGAAAGCGGCTACGAGCAGTACTTC. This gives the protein CSVEESGYEQYF.